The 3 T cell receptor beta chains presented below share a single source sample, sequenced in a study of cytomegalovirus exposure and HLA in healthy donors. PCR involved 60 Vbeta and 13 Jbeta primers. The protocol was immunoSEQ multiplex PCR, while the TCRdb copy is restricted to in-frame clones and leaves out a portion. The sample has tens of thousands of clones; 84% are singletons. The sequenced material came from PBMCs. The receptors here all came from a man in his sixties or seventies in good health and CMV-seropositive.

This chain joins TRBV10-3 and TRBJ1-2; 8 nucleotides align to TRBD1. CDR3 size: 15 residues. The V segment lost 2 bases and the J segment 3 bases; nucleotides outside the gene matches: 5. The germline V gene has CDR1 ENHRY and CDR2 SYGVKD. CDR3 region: CAISEQDRVDYGYTF. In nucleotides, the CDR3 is TGTGCCATCAGTGAGCAGGACAGGGTGGACTATGGCTACACCTTC.

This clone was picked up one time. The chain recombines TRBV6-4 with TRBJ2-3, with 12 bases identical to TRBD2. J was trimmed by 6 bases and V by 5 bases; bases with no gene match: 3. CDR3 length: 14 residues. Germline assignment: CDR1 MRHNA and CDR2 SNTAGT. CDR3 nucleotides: TGTGCCAGCAGTTACGGGACTAGCGGGGATACGCAGTATTTT. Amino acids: CASSYGTSGDTQYF.

CDR3 bases: TGCAGCGCTGCAAAGACAGGGGGCATAGGAGAGACCCAGTACTTC. Amino acids: CSAAKTGGIGETQYF. This chain joins TRBV29-1 and TRBJ2-5; TRBD1 matches 10 bases. Germline lookup yields CDR1 SQVTM and CDR2 ANQGSEA. V shed 7 bases and J 4 bases; nucleotides not matched to a gene: 12. The CDR3 consists of 15 residues.